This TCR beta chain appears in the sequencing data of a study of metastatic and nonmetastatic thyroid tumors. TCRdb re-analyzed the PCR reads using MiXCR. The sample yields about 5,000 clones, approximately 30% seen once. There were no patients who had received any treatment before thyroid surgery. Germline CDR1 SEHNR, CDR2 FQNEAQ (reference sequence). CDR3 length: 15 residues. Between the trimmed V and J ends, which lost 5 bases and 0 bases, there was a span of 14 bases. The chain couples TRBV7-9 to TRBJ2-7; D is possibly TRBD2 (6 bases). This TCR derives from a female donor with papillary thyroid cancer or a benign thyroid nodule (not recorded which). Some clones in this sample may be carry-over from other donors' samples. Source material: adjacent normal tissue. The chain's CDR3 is CASSIGPGASYEQYF. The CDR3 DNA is TGTGCCAGCAGCATCGGTCCGGGAGCCTCCTACGAGCAGTACTTC.